These 17 T cell receptor beta chains were all obtained from the same sample, sequenced in a study of cytotoxic CD8 clonotypes in ibrutinib-treated CLL. TCRdb's table, derived via immunoSEQ multiplex PCR, lists solely in-frame clones and lacks some. The sample contains some 200,000 clones, around 70% of which appear only once. The sequencing used PBMCs, collected after 12 months of ibrutinib treatment. These receptor sequences come from a human donor with chronic lymphocytic leukemia.

The V call is TRBV5-1, the J call TRBJ2-1; D may be TRBD1 (6 bases). V was clipped by 4 bases and J by 6 bases, with 14 bases between them. The length of the CDR3 is 14 residues. The germline V gene has CDR1 SGHRS and CDR2 YFSETQ. CDR3 region: CASSLVAGANEQFF. The DNA of the CDR3 is TGCGCCAGCAGCCTGGTGGCAGGGGCCAATGAGCAGTTCTTC.

The V and J genes are TRBV15 and TRBJ2-7, with a weak D call TRBD2 (5 bases). Germline V gene lookup returns CDR1 LNHNV and CDR2 YYDKDF (reference sequence). The ends were cut back, 0 bases at V and 2 bases at J, with 14 bases in the middle. The CDR3 is 16 amino acids. For the CDR3, the DNA is TGTGCCACCAGCAGAGAAAGGAAGGACTTTACCTACGAGCAGTACTTC. It codes for CATSRERKDFTYEQYF.

Worth noting for this clone: At the DNA level, this CDR3 is encoded by other sequences in the same sample as well. The genes are TRBV28 and TRBJ1-5; D gene ambiguous. In germline, CDR1 is MDHEN, CDR2 SYDVKM. CDR3 size: 14 residues. The V and J ends lost 3 bases and 0 bases respectively, with 6 bases between them. The CDR3 loop reads CASSLLDSNQPQHF. The CDR3, as DNA: TGTGCCAGCAGTTTGTTAGATAGCAATCAGCCCCAGCATTTT.

The J gene is TRBJ1-1, the V gene TRBV14; tentatively, D is TRBD1 (6 bases). This CDR3 is 11 amino acids long. Germline assignment: CDR1 SGHDN and CDR2 FVKESK. The CDR3 loop reads CATIGGTEAFF. CDR3 nucleotides: TGTGCGACAATAGGGGGTACTGAAGCTTTCTTT.

V gene TRBV9 combines with J gene TRBJ2-7; the D is unclear. This CDR3 region has 15 residues. V was shortened by 0 bases and J by 2 bases, with 12 bases between the two germline ends. Germline lookup yields CDR1 SGDLS and CDR2 YYNGEE. The CDR3 sequence: CASSVGAASTYEQYF. DNA of the CDR3: TGTGCCAGCAGCGTAGGCGCGGCCAGCACCTACGAGCAGTACTTC.

The chain combines TRBV7-3 with TRBJ1-1; possible D gene TRBD1, 5 bases. Germline CDR1 reads SGHTA; CDR2 reads FQGTGA. The V end lost 2 bases, the J end lost 7 bases, and 14 bases lay between the germline ends. The CDR3 covers 14 residues. The CDR3 DNA reads TGTGCCAGCAGCTTAGCGGGGACTGGGCGTGAAGCTTTCTTT. As protein: CASSLAGTGREAFF.

The rearrangement links TRBV4-3 to TRBJ1-1, with D perhaps matching TRBD1 (5 bases). Germline values: CDR1 LGHNA, CDR2 YSLEER. The V end lost 0 bases, the J end lost 11 bases, and 13 bases lay between the germline ends. This CDR3 spans 13 amino acids. This chain's CDR3 is CASSQDLGGLAFF. The CDR3 nucleotides are TGCGCCAGCAGCCAAGATTTGGGGGGATTGGCTTTCTTT.

This clone has a count of ten or more. This chain uses TRBV7-8 with TRBJ1-1; D call uncertain. In germline, CDR1 is SGHVS, CDR2 FQNEAQ. The CDR3 is made up of 15 amino acids. V gave up 5 bases and J gave up 0 bases, with 13 bases separating them. In DNA form, the CDR3 reads TGTGCCAGCAGCCCCCGTGGTGGCCTGAACACTGAAGCTTTCTTT. Its translation is CASSPRGGLNTEAFF.

In its sample, this clone was seen a few times. The CDR3, as DNA: TGTGCCAGCAGTTCCCCAGTACGCGGAACAAGGGCTTTCTTT. Translated: CASSSPVRGTRAFF. The chain carries TRBV6-5 and TRBJ1-1; D is uncertain. CDR1 is MNHEY and CDR2 is SVGAGI in the germline V gene. Trimming shortened V by 4 bases and J by 11 bases, and 20 bases separated the two germline ends. The CDR3 is 14 amino acids.

As regards this clone: The same CDR3 arises from other DNA sequences in this sample as well. The chain links TRBV4-1 to TRBJ1-2; 8 nucleotides line up with TRBD1. Germline values: CDR1 MGHRA, CDR2 YSYEKL. The trim removed 0 bases at V and 1 base at J, leaving 1 base unmatched. The CDR3 totals 15 residues. The CDR3 region has the DNA TGCGCCAGCAGCCAAGACAGGGGGCTTAACTATGGCTACACCTTC. This encodes CASSQDRGLNYGYTF.

This clone was counted a few times. The chain recombines TRBV6-1 with TRBJ1-5, with D unclear. Germline lookup yields CDR1 MNHNS and CDR2 SASEGT. Trimming pared 6 bases from V and 6 bases from J, leaving 9 bases between. This CDR3 is built from 12 residues. The CDR3 protein is CASRVEAQPQHF. In DNA form, the CDR3 reads TGTGCCAGCAGGGTGGAGGCTCAGCCCCAGCATTTT.

The V call is TRBV5-1, the J call TRBJ1-1; D is possibly TRBD1 (5 bases). The germline V gene has CDR1 SGHRS and CDR2 YFSETQ. The CDR3 is 13 amino acids. V lost 2 bases to trimming and J lost 6 bases, with 11 bases between them. The CDR3 is CASSFVKGAEAFF. CDR3 sequence (DNA): TGCGCCAGCAGCTTTGTCAAAGGGGCTGAAGCTTTCTTT.

Regarding this clone: Different DNA sequences within this sample yield the same CDR3. The chain employs TRBV6-5 and TRBJ1-2; D may be TRBD1 (5 bases). V lost 2 bases to trimming and J lost 8 bases, with 15 bases between them. Germline-derived CDR1 and CDR2 are MNHEY and SVGAGI. The CDR3 has 14 residues. The CDR3 bases are TGTGCCAGCAGTTACCTCGGCCAGGGTGGCGGCTACACCTTC. Protein sequence: CASSYLGQGGGYTF.

The chain has TRBV25-1 and TRBJ1-1, with 9 nucleotides matching TRBD1. V lost 0 bases and J lost 8; bases outside the gene matches: 7. CDR3 size: 15 residues. CDR1 and CDR2 (germline): MGHDK, SYGVNS. CDR3 sequence: CASSEYGTGSGEAFF. The CDR3 nucleotides read TGTGCCAGCAGTGAATATGGGACAGGGAGCGGCGAAGCTTTCTTT. The full variable domain, with the rest looked up from reference TRBV25-1 and TRBJ1-1, is EADIYQTPRYLVIGTGKKITLECSQTMGHDKMYWYQQDPGMELHLIHYSYGVNSTEKGDLSSESTVSRIRTEHFPLTLESARPSHTSQYLCASSEYGTGSGEAFFGQGTRLTVV.

A note on this clone: This CDR3 is also generated by other DNA sequences in the sample. The chain recombines TRBV7-3 with TRBJ1-2, with D unclear. There are 13 residues in the CDR3. V was cut by 2 bases and J by 8 bases, with 12 bases left in between. Germline CDR1 is SGHTA and CDR2 is FQGTGA. DNA of the CDR3: TGTGCCAGCAGCTTAGGCGGCCTTTCCGGCTACACCTTC. It yields the protein CASSLGGLSGYTF.

The chain combines TRBV29-1 with TRBJ1-2, with D perhaps matching TRBD1 (5 bases). The ends were cut back, 4 bases at V and 0 bases at J, with 12 bases in the middle. CDR1 and CDR2 from the germline V gene are SQVTM and ANQGSEA. The CDR3 contains 14 residues. CDR3 in DNA: TGCAGCGTTGTCGAGGGGTCGGCTAACTATGGCTACACCTTC. Translation gives CSVVEGSANYGYTF.

The rearrangement uses TRBV28 and TRBJ1-4; D may be TRBD1 (5 bases). This CDR3 region has 15 residues. The germline gives CDR1 MDHEN, CDR2 SYDVKM. Between the trimmed V and J ends, which lost 1 base and 10 bases, there was a span of 16 bases. CDR3 amino acids: CASSLFGQGKGKLFF. Here the CDR3 DNA reads TGTGCCAGCAGTTTATTCGGGCAGGGAAAAGGAAAACTGTTTTTT.